A single sample is the source of the 2 T cell receptor beta chains below, sequenced in a study of human T cells and chemical hapten exposure. Documented time point: patch test 2, 6 weeks after DPC sensitization. Treatment: therapeutic diphenylcyclopropenone sensitization with weekly scalp DPC. From the RACE reads, TCRdb called clonotypes with MiXCR, one entry per CDR3 protein. There are more than 75,000 distinct CDR3 sequences in the sample; about 9% occur only once, and around 2% lies in the top ten. Sample: whole blood, taken in connection with sensitization to the hapten diphenylcyclopropenone (DPC). The receptor source for this set is a woman aged 35 to 49 with alopecia areata. Some clones in this sample may be carry-over from other donors' samples.

This clonotype was observed a few times. V is TRBV13 and J is TRBJ1-2; 11 bases align to TRBD1. CDR1 is PRHDT and CDR2 is FYEKMQ in the germline V gene (reference sequence). The CDR3 is made up of 15 amino acids. V was clipped by 5 bases and J by 4 bases; unmatched bases: 6. The CDR3 DNA is TGTGCCAGCAGCACATGGACAGGGGGCGGCTATGGCTACACCTTC. It encodes CASSTWTGGGYGYTF.

There are a few counts of this clonotype. The gene calls are TRBV6-5 and TRBJ1-1, with a tentative D call TRBD1 (5 bases). Trimming stripped 4 bases from V and 8 bases from J, with 20 bases between. The CDR3 loop spans 15 amino acids. The germline gives CDR1 MNHEY, CDR2 SVGAGI. The CDR3, as DNA: TGTGCCAGCAGTTCGGATCCGGGACGGATTGCAGAAGCTTTCTTT. Amino acids: CASSSDPGRIAEAFF.